This TCR beta chain stems from a study of blood T cell repertoires in COVID-19. The method was immunoSEQ multiplex PCR; TCRdb's version includes in-frame clones alone and lacks a portion of them. The sample includes a few hundred thousand clones, approximately 86% seen only once; the top ten take 9.4%. V dropped 6 bases and J dropped 0; count of bases not matched to a gene: 11. Germline V gene data show CDR1 as SNHLY and CDR2 as FYNNEI. The CDR3 consists of 18 residues. This sequence was found in a man between 18 and 29 years old with active or convalescent COVID-19. The sample was peripheral blood. The chain uses TRBV2 and TRBJ2-3; TRBD2 agrees at 11 bases. CDR3 DNA sequence: TGTGCCAGCAGGACGGGTAGCGGGGGGGCGTTTAGCACAGATACGCAGTATTTT. It translates to CASRTGSGGAFSTDTQYF. Filled out from reference TRBV2 and TRBJ2-3, the complete variable domain reads EPEVTQTPSHQVTQMGQEVILRCVPISNHLYFYWYRQILGQKVEFLVSFYNNEISEKSEIFDDQFSVERPDGSNFTLKIRSTKLEDSAMYFCASRTGSGGAFSTDTQYFGPGTRLTVL.